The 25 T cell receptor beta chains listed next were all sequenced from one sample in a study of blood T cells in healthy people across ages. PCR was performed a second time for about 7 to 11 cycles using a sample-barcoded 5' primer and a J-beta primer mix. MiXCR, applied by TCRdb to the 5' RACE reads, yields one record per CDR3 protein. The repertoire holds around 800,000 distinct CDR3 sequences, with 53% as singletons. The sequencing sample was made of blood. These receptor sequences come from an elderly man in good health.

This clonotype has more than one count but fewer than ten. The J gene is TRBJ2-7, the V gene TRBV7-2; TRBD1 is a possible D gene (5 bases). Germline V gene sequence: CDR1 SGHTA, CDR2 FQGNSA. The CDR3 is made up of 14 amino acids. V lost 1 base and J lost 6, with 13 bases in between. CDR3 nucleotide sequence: TGTGCCAGCAGCTTAGTCAGGGTCGGCGGCGAGCAGTACTTC. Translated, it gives CASSLVRVGGEQYF.

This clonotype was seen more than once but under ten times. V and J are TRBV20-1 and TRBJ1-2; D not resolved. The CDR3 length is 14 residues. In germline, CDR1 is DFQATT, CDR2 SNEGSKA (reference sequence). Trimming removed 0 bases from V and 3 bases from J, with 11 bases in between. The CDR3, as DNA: TGCAGTGCTAGAGAGCCCTCCCTGGACTATGGCTACACCTTC. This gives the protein CSAREPSLDYGYTF.

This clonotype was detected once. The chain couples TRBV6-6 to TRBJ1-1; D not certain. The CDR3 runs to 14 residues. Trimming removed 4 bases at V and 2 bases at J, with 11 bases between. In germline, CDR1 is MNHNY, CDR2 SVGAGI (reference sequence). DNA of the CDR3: TGTGCCAGCAGTTCCTTCCTCCAAAACACTGAAGCTTTCTTT. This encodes CASSSFLQNTEAFF.

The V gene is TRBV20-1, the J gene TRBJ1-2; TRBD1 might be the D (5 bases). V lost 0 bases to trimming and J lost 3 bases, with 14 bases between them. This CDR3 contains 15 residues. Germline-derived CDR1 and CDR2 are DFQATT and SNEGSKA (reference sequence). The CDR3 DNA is TGCAGTGCTAGAGATCGGAGGAGGGACTACTATGGCTACACCTTC. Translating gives CSARDRRRDYYGYTF.

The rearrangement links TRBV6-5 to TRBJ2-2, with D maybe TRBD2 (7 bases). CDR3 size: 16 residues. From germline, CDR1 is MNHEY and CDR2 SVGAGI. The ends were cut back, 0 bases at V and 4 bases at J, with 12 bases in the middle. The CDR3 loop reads CASSYSRGGRTGELFF. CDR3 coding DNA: TGTGCCAGCAGTTACTCGAGGGGGGGCCGCACCGGGGAGCTGTTTTTT.

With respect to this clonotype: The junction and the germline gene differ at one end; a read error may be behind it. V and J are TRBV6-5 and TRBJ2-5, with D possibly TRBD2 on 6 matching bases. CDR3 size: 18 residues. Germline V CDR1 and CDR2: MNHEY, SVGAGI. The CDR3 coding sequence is TGTGCCGGCAGTTCTCTCGCACCTCTGGCGGGACCCCAAGAGACCCAGTACTTC. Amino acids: CAGSSLAPLAGPQETQYF.

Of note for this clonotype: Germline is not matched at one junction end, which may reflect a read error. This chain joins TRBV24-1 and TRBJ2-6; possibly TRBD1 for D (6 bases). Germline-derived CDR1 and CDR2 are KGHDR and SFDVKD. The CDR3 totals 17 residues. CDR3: CATSDSGDLSGANVLTF. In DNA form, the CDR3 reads TGTGCCACCAGTGATTCAGGGGATCTCTCTGGGGCCAATGTCCTGACTTTC.

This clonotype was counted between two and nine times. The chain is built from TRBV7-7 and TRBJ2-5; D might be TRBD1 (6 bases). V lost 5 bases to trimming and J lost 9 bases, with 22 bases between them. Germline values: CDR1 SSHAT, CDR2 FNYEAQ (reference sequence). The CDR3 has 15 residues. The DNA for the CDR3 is TGTGCCAGCAGCGCTACGACAGGCTTCCAAGGGGCCCAGTACTTC. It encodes CASSATTGFQGAQYF.

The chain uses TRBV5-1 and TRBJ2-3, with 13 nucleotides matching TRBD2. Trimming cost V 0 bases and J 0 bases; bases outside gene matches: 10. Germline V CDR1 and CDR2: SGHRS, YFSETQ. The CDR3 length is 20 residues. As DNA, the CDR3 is TGCGCCAGCAGCTTGGTACCGGGACTAGCGGGAAGAACTAGCACAGATACGCAGTATTTT. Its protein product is CASSLVPGLAGRTSTDTQYF.

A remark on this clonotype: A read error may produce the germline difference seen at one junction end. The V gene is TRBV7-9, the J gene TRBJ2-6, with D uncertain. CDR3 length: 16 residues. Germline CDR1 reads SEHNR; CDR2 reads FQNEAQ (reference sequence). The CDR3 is CASSLGRPSGVNVLTF. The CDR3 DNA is TGTGCCAGCAGCTTAGGCAGGCCCTCTGGGGTCAACGTCCTGACTTTC.

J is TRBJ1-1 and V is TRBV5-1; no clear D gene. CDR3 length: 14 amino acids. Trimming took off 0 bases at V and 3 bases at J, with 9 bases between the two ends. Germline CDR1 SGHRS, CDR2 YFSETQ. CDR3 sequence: CASSLASSDTEAFF. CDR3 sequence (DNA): TGCGCCAGCAGCTTGGCGAGTAGCGACACTGAAGCTTTCTTT.

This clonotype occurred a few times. The CDR3 here is CASSYGDVETQYF. The DNA of the CDR3 is TGTGCCAGCAGTTACGGGGACGTTGAGACCCAGTACTTC. The J gene is TRBJ2-5, the V gene TRBV6-5; perhaps D is TRBD1 or TRBD2 (5 bases each). CDR3 length: 13 residues. Germline V gives CDR1 MNHEY, CDR2 SVGAGI. The V and J ends lost 2 bases and 5 bases respectively, with 9 bases between them.

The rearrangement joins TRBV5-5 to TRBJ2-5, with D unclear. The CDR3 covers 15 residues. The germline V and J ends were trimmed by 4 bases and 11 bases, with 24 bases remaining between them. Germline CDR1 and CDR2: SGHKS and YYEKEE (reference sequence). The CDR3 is CASSPTRAFNNEQYF. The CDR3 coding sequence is TGTGCCAGCAGCCCGACAAGGGCTTTCAACAATGAGCAGTACTTC.

Here the CDR3 DNA reads TGTGCCAGCAGTTTAGTCCCAGGGGGGGAGACCCAGTACTTC. Amino acids: CASSLVPGGETQYF. This chain links TRBV12-3 or TRBV12-4 with TRBJ2-7; D is possibly TRBD1 (7 bases). The end of the DNA fits TRBJ2-5 better, so the J call may be wrong. This CDR3 comprises 14 residues.

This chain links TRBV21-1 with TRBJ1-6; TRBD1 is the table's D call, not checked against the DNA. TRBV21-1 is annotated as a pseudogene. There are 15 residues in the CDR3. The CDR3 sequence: CASSNPGRINSPLHF. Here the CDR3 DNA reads TGTGCCAGCAGCAACCCGGGACGGATAAATTCACCCCTCCACTTT.

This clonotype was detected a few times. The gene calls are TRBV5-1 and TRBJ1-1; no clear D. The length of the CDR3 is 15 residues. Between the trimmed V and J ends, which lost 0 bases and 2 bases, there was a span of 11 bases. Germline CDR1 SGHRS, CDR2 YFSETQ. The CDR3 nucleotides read TGCGCCAGCAGCTTGGCCTCGCGAGCTAACACTGAAGCTTTCTTT. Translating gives CASSLASRANTEAFF. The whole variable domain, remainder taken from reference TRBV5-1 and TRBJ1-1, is KAGVTQTPRYLIKTRGQQVTLSCSPISGHRSVSWYQQTPGQGLQFLFEYFSETQRNKGNFPGRFSGRQFSNSRSEMNVSTLELGDSALYLCASSLASRANTEAFFGQGTRLTVV.

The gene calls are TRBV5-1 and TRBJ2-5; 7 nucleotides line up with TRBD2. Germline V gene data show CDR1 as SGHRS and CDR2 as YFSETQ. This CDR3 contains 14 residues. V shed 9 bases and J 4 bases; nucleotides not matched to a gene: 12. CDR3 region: CATAGGSEGETQYF. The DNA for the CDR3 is TGCGCCACCGCGGGCGGGAGTGAAGGAGAGACCCAGTACTTC.

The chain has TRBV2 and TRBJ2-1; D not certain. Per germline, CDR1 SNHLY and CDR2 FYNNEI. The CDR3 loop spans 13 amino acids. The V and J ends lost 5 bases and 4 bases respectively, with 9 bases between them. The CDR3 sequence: CASSPLGYNEQFF. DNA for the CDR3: TGTGCCAGCAGTCCCCTAGGGTACAATGAGCAGTTCTTC.

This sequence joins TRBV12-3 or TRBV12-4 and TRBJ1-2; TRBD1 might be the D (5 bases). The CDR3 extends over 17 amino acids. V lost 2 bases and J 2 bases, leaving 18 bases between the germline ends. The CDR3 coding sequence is TGTGCCAGCAGTTTAATACTTTCCGGGACGGGGAACTATGGCTACACCTTC. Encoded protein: CASSLILSGTGNYGYTF.

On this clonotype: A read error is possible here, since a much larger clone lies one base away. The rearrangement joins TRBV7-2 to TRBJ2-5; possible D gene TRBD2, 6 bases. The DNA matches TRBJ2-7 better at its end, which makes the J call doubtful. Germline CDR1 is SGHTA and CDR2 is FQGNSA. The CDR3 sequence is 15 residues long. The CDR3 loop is CASSLDQRATSEQYF. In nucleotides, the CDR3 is TGTGCCAGCAGCTTAGATCAGCGGGCAACCTCCGAGCAGTACTTC.

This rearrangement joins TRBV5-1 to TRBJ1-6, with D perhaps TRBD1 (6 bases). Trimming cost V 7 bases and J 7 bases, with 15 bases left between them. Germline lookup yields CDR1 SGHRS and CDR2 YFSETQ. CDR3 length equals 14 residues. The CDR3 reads CASRPRDTNSPLHF. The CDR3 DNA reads TGCGCCAGCCGCCCCCGGGACACCAATTCACCCCTCCACTTT. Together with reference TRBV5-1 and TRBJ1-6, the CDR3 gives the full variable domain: KAGVTQTPRYLIKTRGQQVTLSCSPISGHRSVSWYQQTPGQGLQFLFEYFSETQRNKGNFPGRFSGRQFSNSRSEMNVSTLELGDSALYLCASRPRDTNSPLHFGNGTRLTVT.

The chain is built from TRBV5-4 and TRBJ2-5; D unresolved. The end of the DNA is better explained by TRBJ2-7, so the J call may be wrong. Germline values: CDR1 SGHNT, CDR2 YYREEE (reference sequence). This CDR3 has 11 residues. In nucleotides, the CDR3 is TGTGCCAGCAGCGATGGAGTCGAGCAGTACTTC. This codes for CASSDGVEQYF.

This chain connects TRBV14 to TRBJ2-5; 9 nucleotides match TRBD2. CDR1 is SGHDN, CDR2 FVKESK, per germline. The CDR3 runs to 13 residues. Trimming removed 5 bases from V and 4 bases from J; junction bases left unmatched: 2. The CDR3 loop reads CASSTLAGETQYF. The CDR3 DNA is TGTGCCAGCAGCACACTAGCGGGAGAGACCCAGTACTTC.

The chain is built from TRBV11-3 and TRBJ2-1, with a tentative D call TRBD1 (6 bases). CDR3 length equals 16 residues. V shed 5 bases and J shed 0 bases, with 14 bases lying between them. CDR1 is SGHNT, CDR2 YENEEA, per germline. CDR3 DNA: TGTGCCAGCAGCCCCAAAGACAGGAGCTCCTACAATGAGCAGTTCTTC. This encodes CASSPKDRSSYNEQFF.

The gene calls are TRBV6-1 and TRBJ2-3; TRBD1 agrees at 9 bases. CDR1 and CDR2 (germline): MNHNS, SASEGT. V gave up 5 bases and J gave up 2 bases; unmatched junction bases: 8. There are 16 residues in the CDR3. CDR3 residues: CASSLPGQGFTDTQYF. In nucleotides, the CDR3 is TGTGCCAGCAGTCTACCGGGACAGGGTTTCACAGATACGCAGTATTTT.